Listed here is a single T cell receptor (beta chain). The antigen is undetermined. The same CDR3 arises from other DNA sequences in this sample as well. The germline CDR1 and CDR2 sequences are KGHSH and LQKENI. CDR3 size: 15 residues. Unmatched junction bases numbered 10, after V lost 3 bases and J lost 7 bases. Here immunoSEQ multiplex PCR was the method, and the copy in TCRdb shows in-frame clones only, minus some. Here the sample spans 2 million to 2.5 million clones, under 95% being singletons. This record comes from a study of shared clonotypes between healthy human individuals. Regarding the study as a whole: Rarefaction showed sorted-subset sequencing was incomplete despite large depth. The study found roughly 5% of naive CD4 clonotypes shared across a handful of donors.

The chain links TRBV18 to TRBJ2-7; 9 nucleotides match TRBD1. Input material: naive CD4+ T cells from PBMCs. Indicated subset: CD45RA+ positively selected. This receptor was obtained from a man aged 18 to 30 in good health. Some clones in this sample may be carry-over from other donors' samples. CDR3: CASSPPGQGLGEQYF. CDR3 in DNA: TGTGCCAGCTCACCCCCGGGACAGGGCTTAGGTGAGCAGTACTTC.